The 17 T cell receptor beta chains presented below share a single source sample, sequenced in a study of blood T cells in healthy people across ages. The authors ran a second PCR of 7 to 11 cycles using a sample-barcoded 5' primer and a J-beta primer mix. TCRdb re-called the 5' RACE reads through MiXCR, storing one row per CDR3 protein. The table records around 1,100,000 distinct CDR3 sequences, 35% to 40% of them present only once. Sequencing was carried out using blood. The source of these receptors is a man younger than 35 in good health.

This CDR3 is CASSHWGAPRPYNEQFF. The CDR3 bases are TGCGCCAGCAGTCATTGGGGGGCCCCCCGCCCGTACAATGAGCAGTTCTTC. The V and J genes are TRBV10-2 and TRBJ2-1; D is tentatively TRBD1 or TRBD2 (6 bases each). The length of the CDR3 is 17 residues. In germline, CDR1 is WSHSY, CDR2 SAAADI. The V end lost 5 bases, the J end lost 4 bases, and 21 bases lay between the germline ends.

The chain couples TRBV4-3 to TRBJ1-4, with D perhaps matching TRBD1 (6 bases). There are 16 residues in the CDR3. The V gene's germline CDR1 is LGHNA and CDR2 YSLEER. V lost 3 bases to trimming and J lost 4 bases, with 15 bases between them. The CDR3 DNA is TGCGCCAGCAGCCACGCACGGCAGGACAGTAATGAAAAACTGTTTTTT. Its translation is CASSHARQDSNEKLFF.

V and J are TRBV5-1 and TRBJ2-7; TRBD1 matches 8 bases. This CDR3 spans 17 amino acids. V trimming: 4 bases; J trimming: 2 bases; junction bases outside the gene matches: 14. The germline V gene has CDR1 SGHRS and CDR2 YFSETQ. Here the CDR3 DNA reads TGCGCCAGCAGCCCCTTCCATGGACAGGGAACCACCTACGAGCAGTACTTC. The encoded protein is CASSPFHGQGTTYEQYF.

This clonotype occurred a few times. The rearrangement uses TRBV7-2 and TRBJ1-1; D is possibly TRBD1 (6 bases). The V gene's germline CDR1 is SGHTA and CDR2 FQGNSA. V was trimmed by 1 base and J by 0 bases, leaving 9 bases between them. The length of the CDR3 is 15 residues. Here the CDR3 reads CASSLGPGVNTEAFF. The CDR3 DNA follows: TGTGCCAGCAGCTTAGGTCCAGGGGTGAACACTGAAGCTTTCTTT.

This clonotype has a handful of counts. This chain joins TRBV4-1 and TRBJ1-3; D perhaps matches TRBD1 (5 bases). This CDR3 is built from 15 residues. Trimming removed 6 bases from V and 3 bases from J, with 15 bases in between. Germline V gene data show CDR1 as MGHRA and CDR2 as YSYEKL. CDR3 amino acids: CASSRDPQDGNTIYF. The CDR3 DNA reads TGCGCCAGCAGTCGGGACCCCCAAGATGGAAACACCATATATTTT.

A few counts support this clonotype. The chain recombines TRBV5-4 with TRBJ2-3, with TRBD1 as a possible D gene (6 bases). V was cut by 4 bases and J by 4 bases, with 16 bases left in between. CDR1 and CDR2 (germline): SGHNT, YYREEE (reference sequence). This CDR3 contains 15 residues. The CDR3 DNA sequence: TGTGCCAGCAGCACAGGGACGGCCCCAGCAGATACGCAGTATTTT. This gives the protein CASSTGTAPADTQYF.

V is TRBV7-9 and J is TRBJ1-1; no reliable D call. The germline gives CDR1 SEHNR, CDR2 FQNEAQ (reference sequence). V lost 7 bases and J lost 4, with 10 bases in between. The CDR3 is 12 amino acids. CDR3 in DNA: TGTGCCAGCAACTCTCGCAGCACTGAAGCTTTCTTT. It is translated as CASNSRSTEAFF.

This sequence joins TRBV4-2 and TRBJ2-7, with 12 bases identical to TRBD2. The last part of the DNA fits TRBJ2-4 better; the J call may be wrong. Germline lookup yields CDR1 LGHNA and CDR2 YNFKEQ. The CDR3 is 14 amino acids. This CDR3 is CASRSSGGENIQYF. DNA for the CDR3: TGTGCCAGCAGGTCTAGCGGGGGGGAAAACATTCAGTACTTC.

This clonotype showed up just a few times. The chain is built from TRBV5-1 and TRBJ2-1; D unresolved. Trimming cost V 0 bases and J 0 bases, with 7 bases left between them. This CDR3 is 15 amino acids long. CDR1 is SGHRS, CDR2 YFSETQ, per germline. CDR3 in amino acids: CASSLEQISYNEQFF. CDR3 sequence (DNA): TGCGCCAGCAGCTTGGAGCAGATCTCCTACAATGAGCAGTTCTTC.

Notes on this clonotype: Mismatch with germline at one junction end may stem from a read error. The chain employs TRBV12-3 or TRBV12-4 and TRBJ2-2; TRBD1 matches at 9 bases. CDR3 length: 14 amino acids. CDR3 nucleotides: TGTGCCTGCAGGACAGGGGTGTTCACCGGGGAGCTGTTTTTT. This translates into CACRTGVFTGELFF.

This clonotype was seen only a few times. The chain combines TRBV20-1 with TRBJ2-5; D might be TRBD2 (6 bases). This CDR3 contains 12 residues. Germline V gene lookup returns CDR1 DFQATT and CDR2 SNEGSKA (reference sequence). Trimming removed 3 bases at V and 11 bases at J, with 16 bases between. The CDR3 loop reads CSASRGLGEQYF. The CDR3 DNA sequence: TGCAGTGCTAGTCGGGGACTGGGTGAGCAGTACTTC.

A few counts support this clonotype. The rearrangement links TRBV20-1 to TRBJ1-6, with D unresolved. The CDR3 runs to 12 residues. Trimming shortened V by 6 bases and J by 5 bases, and 8 bases separated the two germline ends. CDR1 is DFQATT and CDR2 is SNEGSKA in the germline V gene (reference sequence). Here the CDR3 DNA reads TGCAGTGCCACCGACCATAATTCACCCCTCCACTTT. Translation gives CSATDHNSPLHF.

This clonotype showed up just a few times. This chain links TRBV12-3 or TRBV12-4 with TRBJ2-2; TRBD1 matches at 7 bases. The CDR3 is 15 residues long. Trimming at V came to 5 bases and at J to 1 base, leaving 4 bases not matched to a gene. The CDR3 sequence is CASSDRDRNTGELFF. The DNA for the CDR3 is TGTGCCAGCAGTGACCGGGACAGGAACACCGGGGAGCTGTTTTTT.

The chain uses TRBV12-3 or TRBV12-4 and TRBJ2-3; D could derive from TRBD1 or TRBD2 (5 bases each). CDR3 length: 16 residues. V lost 6 bases to trimming and J lost 1 base, with 17 bases between them. The CDR3, as DNA: TGTGCCAGCAGACCGGAAGTTGGGACCGGCACAGATACGCAGTATTTT. Its protein product is CASRPEVGTGTDTQYF.

Turning to this clonotype: Germline is not matched at one junction end, which may reflect a read error. J is TRBJ2-1 and V is TRBV20-1; a possible D gene is TRBD1 (6 bases). The CDR3 has 13 amino acids. In germline, CDR1 is DFQATT, CDR2 SNEGSKA (reference sequence). CDR3 nucleotide sequence: TGCGGTGCTCCCAAATCGGACAGCAATGAGCAGTTCTTC. Translating it yields CGAPKSDSNEQFF.

This clonotype occurred once. The rearrangement links TRBV7-9 to TRBJ1-1; D not certain. CDR1 SEHNR and CDR2 FQNEAQ come from the germline V gene (reference sequence). V lost 5 bases and J 1 base, leaving 14 bases between the germline ends. CDR3 length equals 15 residues. In DNA form, the CDR3 reads TGTGCCAGCAGCCCGCAGACGGTCACGAACACTGAAGCTTTCTTT. Its protein product is CASSPQTVTNTEAFF.

This clonotype was detected a few times. The chain carries TRBV7-2 and TRBJ2-5, with a possible D match to TRBD2 (7 bases). CDR3 length equals 14 residues. Trimming took off 2 bases at V and 11 bases at J, with 18 bases between the two ends. In germline, CDR1 is SGHTA, CDR2 FQGNSA. CDR3 in DNA: TGTGCCAGCAGCTTAAAAAGAAGGGGGGGATCACAGTACTTC. Encoded protein: CASSLKRRGGSQYF.